This entry lists 32 T cell receptor beta chains sequenced from one sample in a study of cytomegalovirus exposure and HLA in healthy donors. The PCR employed 60 Vbeta primers together with 13 Jbeta primers. Produced via immunoSEQ multiplex PCR; TCRdb's table is partial and in-frame only. The data hold more than 110,000 clones, with more than 9.5% observed a single time. The specimen sequenced was PBMCs. These receptors all come from a man in his fifties in good health and CMV-seronegative.

The rearrangement joins TRBV6-5 to TRBJ2-1, with 9 bases aligning to TRBD1. V shed 0 bases and J 3 bases; nucleotides not matched to a gene: 0. The germline CDR1 and CDR2 sequences are MNHEY and SVGAGI. This CDR3 region has 15 residues. CDR3 sequence: CASSYSTGGYNEQFF. In nucleotides, the CDR3 is TGTGCCAGCAGTTACTCGACAGGGGGCTACAATGAGCAGTTCTTC.

The V gene is TRBV6-5, the J gene TRBJ2-7, with D uncertain. Trimming stripped 4 bases from V and 1 base from J, with 5 bases between. The CDR3 consists of 12 residues. Germline CDR1 MNHEY, CDR2 SVGAGI. The CDR3 loop reads CASSSLSYEQYF. DNA for the CDR3: TGTGCCAGCAGTTCCCTTTCCTACGAGCAGTACTTC.

A few counts support this clone. J is TRBJ2-7 and V is TRBV19; D possibly corresponds to TRBD2 (6 bases). The CDR3 has 12 residues. The germline CDR1 and CDR2 sequences are LNHDA and SQIVND (reference sequence). CDR3 nucleotide sequence: TGTGCTGGGGGGAGGCCCTCCTACGAGCAGTACTTC. Its translation is CAGGRPSYEQYF.

The V and J genes are TRBV11-2 and TRBJ2-7; 8 bases fit TRBD2. The length of the CDR3 is 17 residues. Germline V gene sequence: CDR1 SGHAT, CDR2 FQNNGV. The junction had 11 bases not matched to a gene; V was cut back by 2 bases and J by 2 bases. CDR3 residues: CASSLTHAGGGTYEQYF. CDR3 sequence (DNA): TGTGCCAGCAGCTTAACTCACGCCGGGGGGGGGACCTACGAGCAGTACTTC.

V and J are TRBV15 and TRBJ2-7; 8 bases fit TRBD1. V shed 0 bases, J shed 7 bases, and the junction held 8 bases outside the gene matches. The CDR3 is 15 residues long. Germline V CDR1 and CDR2: LNHNV, YYDKDF (reference sequence). This CDR3 reads CATSRDSRGLQEQYF. The CDR3 nucleotides read TGTGCCACCAGCAGAGATAGCAGGGGGCTCCAGGAGCAGTACTTC.

A few counts support this clone. V usage is TRBV29-1 and J usage is TRBJ2-7, with D maybe TRBD1 (7 bases). Germline CDR1 is SQVTM and CDR2 is ANQGSEA. V was clipped by 7 bases and J by 0 bases, with 10 bases between them. The length of the CDR3 is 12 residues. CDR3 amino acids: CSGRGVSYEQYF. The CDR3 nucleotides are TGCAGCGGCAGGGGGGTCTCCTACGAGCAGTACTTC.

The genes are TRBV27 and TRBJ2-4; 9 nucleotides match TRBD1. The V segment lost 7 bases and the J segment 8 bases; nucleotides outside the gene matches: 15. Germline values: CDR1 MNHEY, CDR2 SMNVEV (reference sequence). This CDR3 comprises 16 residues. In DNA, the CDR3 is TGTGCCAGCAAGCCAGGGACAGGGTACGATTTAGACATTCAGTACTTC. Translated, it gives CASKPGTGYDLDIQYF.

The DNA for the CDR3 is TGTGCCAGCAGCTTATTTAACGGAGAGACCCAGTACTTC. It codes for CASSLFNGETQYF. The V call is TRBV11-2, the J call TRBJ2-5, with no clear D. CDR3 length: 13 residues. Between the trimmed V and J ends, which lost 2 bases and 4 bases, there was a span of 8 bases. Germline V gene lookup returns CDR1 SGHAT and CDR2 FQNNGV. Filled out from reference TRBV11-2 and TRBJ2-5, the complete variable domain reads EAGVAQSPRYKIIEKRQSVAFWCNPISGHATLYWYQQILGQGPKLLIQFQNNGVVDDSQLPKDRFSAERLKGVDSTLKIQPAKLEDSAVYLCASSLFNGETQYFGPGTRLLVL.

The J gene is TRBJ2-1, the V gene TRBV7-9; 8 bases match TRBD2. CDR1 is SEHNR and CDR2 is FQNEAQ in the germline V gene (reference sequence). Losses at the gene ends were 1 base for V and 7 bases for J; bases not matched to a gene: 9. The CDR3 length is 16 residues. The DNA for the CDR3 is TGTGCCAGCAGCTTAGTACCGGGAGGGCCTTGGAATGAGCAGTTCTTC. Protein: CASSLVPGGPWNEQFF. The entire variable domain, with the rest obtained from reference TRBV7-9 and TRBJ2-1, is as follows: DTGVSQNPRHKITKRGQNVTFRCDPISEHNRLYWYRQTLGQGPEFLTYFQNEAQLEKSRLLSDRFSAERPKGSFSTLEIQRTEQGDSAMYLCASSLVPGGPWNEQFFGPGTRLTVL.

This chain links TRBV29-1 with TRBJ1-3; 7 bases align to TRBD1. The CDR3 loop spans 14 amino acids. Germline values: CDR1 SQVTM, CDR2 ANQGSEA. Trimming cost V 6 bases and J 2 bases; bases outside gene matches: 7. The CDR3 protein is CSVAAGGTGNTIYF. The CDR3 bases are TGCAGCGTCGCGGCAGGGGGAACTGGAAACACCATATATTTT.

This clone was found a few times. This rearrangement joins TRBV29-1 to TRBJ2-3; D is possibly TRBD1 (5 bases). V lost 6 bases, J lost 6 bases, and 13 bases lay in between. This CDR3 has 12 amino acids. In germline, CDR1 is SQVTM, CDR2 ANQGSEA. CDR3 DNA: TGCAGCGTGGGGCAAGTAAGCGATACGCAGTATTTT. This translates into CSVGQVSDTQYF.

There are a few counts of this clone. This rearrangement joins TRBV27 to TRBJ1-5; 11 bases align to TRBD1. The germline CDR1 and CDR2 sequences are MNHEY and SMNVEV (reference sequence). The CDR3 contains 18 residues. The trim removed 4 bases at V and 0 bases at J, leaving 8 bases unmatched. The CDR3 sequence: CASSSGTGGAHSNQPQHF. In DNA form, the CDR3 reads TGTGCCAGCAGTTCCGGGACAGGGGGGGCCCATAGCAATCAGCCCCAGCATTTT.

The chain joins TRBV28 to TRBJ1-2, with D possibly TRBD1 on 5 matching bases. Trimming shortened V by 6 bases and J by 7 bases, and 18 bases separated the two germline ends. Germline-derived CDR1 and CDR2 are MDHEN and SYDVKM. The CDR3 has 14 amino acids. The CDR3 DNA reads as TGTGCCAGCAGGCCCATCGCGACAGCTCTTGGCTACACCTTC. Translation gives CASRPIATALGYTF.

This clone was seen a few times. CDR3 sequence (DNA): TGTGCCAGCTCACCACCGGGAGCAGGACCAAACGAGCAGTACTTC. Protein product: CASSPPGAGPNEQYF. The V call is TRBV18, the J call TRBJ2-7; D is perhaps TRBD2 (5 bases). The CDR3 runs to 15 residues. The V gene's germline CDR1 is KGHSH and CDR2 LQKENI. Deletions cut 0 bases from V and 5 bases from J, with 14 bases between.

V and J are TRBV18 and TRBJ1-1; D may be TRBD1 (5 bases). With 4 bases removed from V and 4 bases from J, the gap between germline ends came to 19 bases. The CDR3 totals 16 residues. Germline V lookup: CDR1 KGHSH, CDR2 LQKENI. The CDR3 DNA is TGTGCCAGCTCACAAAATCCGCCGGGTAGGGGCACTGAAGCTTTCTTT. Translating it yields CASSQNPPGRGTEAFF.

This clone was counted only a few times. V and J are TRBV29-1 and TRBJ2-6; TRBD2 might be the D (5 bases). Germline V gives CDR1 SQVTM, CDR2 ANQGSEA. The V end lost 4 bases, the J end lost 6 bases, and 7 bases lay between the germline ends. The CDR3 covers 12 residues. CDR3 sequence: CSVGGEANVLTF. CDR3 bases: TGCAGCGTTGGGGGAGAGGCCAACGTCCTGACTTTC. The whole variable domain, remainder taken from reference TRBV29-1 and TRBJ2-6, is SAVISQKPSRDICQRGTSLTIQCQVDSQVTMMFWYRQQPGQSLTLIATANQGSEATYESGFVIDKFPISRPNLTFSTLTVSNMSPEDSSIYLCSVGGEANVLTFGAGSRLTVL.

This clone was recorded a few times. The chain uses TRBV6-1 and TRBJ2-1, with D possibly being TRBD2 (5 bases). V gave up 3 bases and J gave up 5 bases, with 20 bases separating them. Germline V gene sequence: CDR1 MNHNS, CDR2 SASEGT. The CDR3 totals 17 residues. This CDR3 is CASSDGMQAGANNEQFF. CDR3 DNA: TGTGCCAGCAGTGACGGAATGCAGGCGGGTGCAAACAATGAGCAGTTCTTC.

The chain recombines TRBV19 with TRBJ2-2; D might be TRBD1 (5 bases). CDR1 and CDR2 from the germline V gene are LNHDA and SQIVND (reference sequence). Trimming pared 7 bases from V and 6 bases from J, leaving 15 bases between. The CDR3 is 14 amino acids. CDR3 protein: CASMDAGWAGELFF. CDR3 DNA sequence: TGTGCCAGTATGGATGCAGGGTGGGCCGGGGAGCTGTTTTTT. The full variable domain, with the rest looked up from reference TRBV19 and TRBJ2-2, is DGGITQSPKYLFRKEGQNVTLSCEQNLNHDAMYWYRQDPGQGLRLIYYSQIVNDFQKGDIAEGYSVSREKKESFPLTVTSAQKNPTAFYLCASMDAGWAGELFFGEGSRLTVL.

V is TRBV7-6 and J is TRBJ2-2, with TRBD1 matching over 7 bases. This CDR3 has 16 amino acids. Unmatched junction bases numbered 10, after V lost 5 bases and J lost 4 bases. CDR1 SGHVS and CDR2 FNYEAQ come from the germline V gene. CDR3 sequence (DNA): TGTGCCAGCAGCGCTCGACAGGGACGAGGCACCGGGGAGCTGTTTTTT. As protein: CASSARQGRGTGELFF.

The sample holds a few counts of this clone. The chain joins TRBV5-1 to TRBJ1-6; 10 bases line up with TRBD1. Per the germline V gene, CDR1 is SGHRS and CDR2 is YFSETQ. The J segment lost 7 bases and the V segment lost 4 bases, leaving 5 bases of the junction unmatched. This CDR3 region has 15 residues. DNA of the CDR3: TGCGCCAGCAGCCCGGGACAGGGGCAAAATTCACCCCTCCACTTT. Translated: CASSPGQGQNSPLHF.

The rearrangement uses TRBV6-5 and TRBJ2-7; D remains ambiguous. Germline V lookup: CDR1 MNHEY, CDR2 SVGAGI. The CDR3 runs 13 residues. V lost 6 bases and J 1 base, leaving 10 bases between the germline ends. The CDR3 DNA sequence: TGTGCCAGCAGAGGCAGGATTTCCTACGAGCAGTACTTC. This gives the protein CASRGRISYEQYF.

The V gene is TRBV29-1, the J gene TRBJ2-5, with TRBD2 matching over 9 bases. With V trimmed by 5 bases and J by 2 bases, 3 bases remained unmatched. The CDR3 is 13 residues long. Germline values: CDR1 SQVTM, CDR2 ANQGSEA. CDR3 loop: CSVRLAAQETQYF. CDR3 nucleotide sequence: TGCAGCGTTAGACTAGCGGCGCAAGAGACCCAGTACTTC. Based on the CDR3 plus reference TRBV29-1 and TRBJ2-5, the full variable domain is SAVISQKPSRDICQRGTSLTIQCQVDSQVTMMFWYRQQPGQSLTLIATANQGSEATYESGFVIDKFPISRPNLTFSTLTVSNMSPEDSSIYLCSVRLAAQETQYFGPGTRLLVL.

A few counts support this clone. The rearrangement joins TRBV15 to TRBJ1-5; 7 nucleotides align to TRBD1. CDR3 length equals 17 residues. V lost 1 base and J lost 4; bases outside the gene matches: 10. Germline V gives CDR1 LNHNV, CDR2 YYDKDF (reference sequence). Here the CDR3 reads CATSRAGQTGWNQPQHF. In DNA, the CDR3 is TGTGCCACCAGCAGAGCGGGGCAGACAGGGTGGAATCAGCCCCAGCATTTT.

The chain joins TRBV18 to TRBJ1-6; tentative D call: TRBD1 (5 bases). The CDR3 runs to 14 residues. Germline V gives CDR1 KGHSH, CDR2 LQKENI. V lost 5 bases to trimming and J lost 17 bases, with 22 bases between them. CDR3 in amino acids: CASSAGSSTSHIHF. In DNA, the CDR3 is TGTGCCAGCTCAGCAGGGTCCTCTACCTCGCACATCCACTTT.

The chain recombines TRBV6-4 with TRBJ2-6; D is possibly TRBD2 (5 bases). There are 19 residues in the CDR3. Deletions cut 2 bases from V and 0 bases from J, with 17 bases between. Germline CDR1 and CDR2: MRHNA and SNTAGT. Written as DNA, the CDR3 is TGTGCCAGCAGTGACGGGAAGAGGGAGTCCTCCTCTGGGGCCAACGTCCTGACTTTC. Protein sequence: CASSDGKRESSSGANVLTF.

This clone showed up just a few times. This chain uses TRBV18 with TRBJ1-1; D gene ambiguous. This CDR3 has 15 amino acids. CDR1 and CDR2 from the germline V gene are KGHSH and LQKENI. Trimming removed 5 bases from V and 4 bases from J, with 17 bases in between. For the CDR3, the DNA is TGTGCCAGCTCAGACATGGGAGGTGGTAGCACTGAAGCTTTCTTT. Amino acid sequence: CASSDMGGGSTEAFF.

This clone was counted a few times. The genes are TRBV11-3 and TRBJ2-3, with D possibly TRBD2 on 5 matching bases. Between the trimmed V and J ends, which lost 0 bases and 5 bases, there was a span of 6 bases. This CDR3 comprises 13 residues. Germline V gene data show CDR1 as SGHNT and CDR2 as YENEEA. The CDR3 DNA is TGTGCCAGCAGCTTAGAAGGAGGAGATACGCAGTATTTT. The encoded protein is CASSLEGGDTQYF.

The CDR3 is CASQTSGGRDEQFF. CDR3 nucleotide sequence: TGTGCCAGCCAAACTAGCGGGGGGCGCGATGAGCAGTTCTTC. The V gene is TRBV19, the J gene TRBJ2-1, with 12 bases aligning to TRBD2. The germline CDR1 and CDR2 sequences are LNHDA and SQIVND (reference sequence). Trimming at V came to 9 bases and at J to 8 bases, leaving 8 bases not matched to a gene. This CDR3 region has 14 residues.

Only a few counts were recorded for this clone. The chain links TRBV5-6 to TRBJ2-2; 8 bases are shared with TRBD2. Trimming at V came to 0 bases and at J to 1 base, leaving 5 bases not matched to a gene. CDR1 is SGHDT, CDR2 YYEEEE, per germline. This CDR3 has 17 amino acids. The DNA for the CDR3 is TGTGCCAGCAGCTTGGCAGTTAGCGGGATGAACACCGGGGAGCTGTTTTTT. It yields the protein CASSLAVSGMNTGELFF.

This clone was found a few times. CDR3 amino acids: CASSFRNSFTDTQYF. DNA for the CDR3: TGTGCCAGCAGTTTTAGGAACAGTTTCACAGATACGCAGTATTTT. The chain carries TRBV28 and TRBJ2-3; no definite D call. The germline V gene encodes CDR1 MDHEN and CDR2 SYDVKM. V gave up 3 bases and J gave up 2 bases, with 12 bases separating them. The CDR3 consists of 15 residues.

This clone was counted a few times. The chain carries TRBV5-1 and TRBJ2-2; 7 positions match TRBD1. Germline assignment: CDR1 SGHRS and CDR2 YFSETQ. This CDR3 region has 15 residues. The junction had 8 bases not matched to a gene; V was cut back by 4 bases and J by 5 bases. The CDR3 sequence: CASSGTALTTGELFF. DNA of the CDR3: TGCGCCAGCAGCGGGACAGCTCTTACGACCGGGGAGCTGTTTTTT.

J is TRBJ2-6 and V is TRBV7-3; TRBD1 might be the D (6 bases). In germline, CDR1 is SGHTA, CDR2 FQGTGA. The CDR3 covers 14 residues. Trimming took 5 bases from V and 4 from J, leaving 9 bases between them. DNA of the CDR3: TGTGCCAGCAGCACAGGGACCGGGGCCAACGTCCTGACTTTC. Translated: CASSTGTGANVLTF.